The next 9 T cell receptor beta chains were all read from a single sample in a study of Ad26.COV2.S vaccination and SARS-CoV-2 variants. Using immunoSEQ multiplex PCR, the repertoire was profiled, and TCRdb retains in-frame clones only, with some absent. The top ten clones hold around 6.4% of a sample with 300,000 to 350,000 clones, about 88% of them seen once. Treatment reported: some 20 received Ad26.COV2.S at low or high dose, single or two shots; 5 received placebo; per-sample allocation not given. Sampling was done on day 63 after the first vaccine or placebo injection. Sequenced material: peripheral blood, taken in a trial of Ad26.COV2.S vaccine versus placebo. The receptors were gathered from a person aged 18-60 years who received the Ad26.COV2.S COVID-19 vaccine or a placebo.

The V gene is TRBV7-3, the J gene TRBJ2-1; 14 positions agree with TRBD2. The CDR3 length is 16 residues. Looked up from germline, CDR1 is SGHTA and CDR2 is FQGTGA. V gave up 5 bases and J gave up 7 bases; unmatched junction bases: 7. CDR3 DNA: TGTGCCAGCAGCATGACTAGCGGGAGGGCCTGGAATGAGCAGTTCTTC. It yields the protein CASSMTSGRAWNEQFF.

The gene calls are TRBV10-3 and TRBJ2-1, with 9 bases identical to TRBD2. After removal of 4 bases from V and 8 bases from J, the junction contained 6 bases not matched to a gene. Germline values: CDR1 ENHRY, CDR2 SYGVKD. The CDR3 loop spans 14 amino acids. This CDR3 is CAISVASGNHEQFF. The CDR3 nucleotides read TGTGCCATCAGTGTAGCTAGCGGGAACCATGAGCAGTTCTTC.

The chain uses TRBV4-2 and TRBJ1-5; D is unclear. CDR1 and CDR2 from the germline V gene are LGHNA and YNFKEQ. This CDR3 has 13 amino acids. Trimming left V 1 base short and J 7 bases short, with 8 bases between. The CDR3 nucleotides are TGTGCCAGCAGCCAAGGCGTTAAACAGCCCCAGCATTTT. Amino acids: CASSQGVKQPQHF.

This chain links TRBV5-1 with TRBJ1-3; no definite D call. V lost 4 bases, J lost 0 bases, and 8 bases lay in between. The CDR3 is made up of 14 amino acids. CDR1 is SGHRS and CDR2 is YFSETQ in the germline V gene. The CDR3 nucleotides read TGCGCCAGCAGCGAGACGGTCTCTGGAAACACCATATATTTT. Its protein is CASSETVSGNTIYF.

The gene calls are TRBV24-1 and TRBJ2-7; D is possibly TRBD1 (5 bases). CDR3 length equals 16 residues. V was trimmed by 9 bases and J by 0 bases, leaving 20 bases between them. Per germline, CDR1 KGHDR and CDR2 SFDVKD. CDR3 DNA sequence: TGTGCCACCCCCCCCACAGGTAATCCCAGCTCCTACGAGCAGTACTTC. It encodes CATPPTGNPSSYEQYF.

The V and J genes are TRBV10-3 and TRBJ2-1, with D tentatively TRBD1 (6 bases). Per germline, CDR1 ENHRY and CDR2 SYGVKD. This CDR3 has 14 residues. The ends were cut back, 6 bases at V and 4 bases at J, with 13 bases in the middle. In nucleotides, the CDR3 is TGTGCCATCAGAGGACAGAGGGAGTACAATGAGCAGTTCTTC. This gives the protein CAIRGQREYNEQFF.

CDR3 protein: CASSPTSGTEAFF. CDR3 nucleotide sequence: TGTGCCAGCAGCCCCACAAGTGGCACTGAAGCTTTCTTT. The chain carries TRBV6-2 or TRBV6-3 and TRBJ1-1; D uncertain. The CDR3 has 13 amino acids. V shed 6 bases and J shed 4 bases, with 12 bases lying between them. CDR1 is MNHEY, CDR2 SVGEGT, per germline.

The V and J genes are TRBV18 and TRBJ1-5, with D hard to call. Per germline, CDR1 KGHSH and CDR2 LQKENI. Trimming took 3 bases from V and 9 from J, leaving 15 bases between them. The CDR3 consists of 14 residues. CDR3 region: CASSPSADPLPQHF. As DNA, the CDR3 is TGTGCCAGCTCACCGTCGGCAGATCCTCTGCCCCAGCATTTT.

V and J are TRBV5-1 and TRBJ1-6; 7 bases are shared with TRBD1. Trimming removed 4 bases from V and 6 bases from J; junction bases left unmatched: 7. This CDR3 region has 15 residues. CDR1 SGHRS and CDR2 YFSETQ come from the germline V gene. The CDR3 DNA follows: TGCGCCAGCAGCCAAGGGACAGCCACTAATTCACCCCTCCACTTT. It is translated as CASSQGTATNSPLHF. Drawing the rest from reference TRBV5-1 and TRBJ1-6, the complete variable domain is KAGVTQTPRYLIKTRGQQVTLSCSPISGHRSVSWYQQTPGQGLQFLFEYFSETQRNKGNFPGRFSGRQFSNSRSEMNVSTLELGDSALYLCASSQGTATNSPLHFGNGTRLTVT.